These 10 T cell receptor beta chains were all obtained from the same sample, sequenced in a study of blood T cell repertoires in COVID-19 (dated by TCRdb to 2020 to 2022). Receptor libraries were prepared by the immunoSEQ multiplex PCR assay. TCRdb's version of the immuneACCESS table is confined to in-frame rearrangements and falls short of the full clone set. An unresolved V gene accounts for under half of the shortfall where checked; the remainder is of unknown origin. The table for this sample lists 250,000 to 300,000 clones; around 87% of them were counted only once. The top ten clones comprise roughly 2.4% of the sample. Sequencing used peripheral blood. These receptors were obtained from a woman aged 45-65 years who had recovered from COVID-19.

The genes are TRBV4-1 and TRBJ1-2; no firm D call. The germline V gene encodes CDR1 MGHRA and CDR2 YSYEKL. CDR3 length: 13 amino acids. The V end lost 1 base, the J end lost 4 bases, and 7 bases lay between the germline ends. CDR3: CASSQGDFYGYTF. The CDR3 nucleotides are TGCGCCAGCAGCCAAGGAGATTTCTATGGCTACACCTTC.

This sequence joins TRBV10-3 and TRBJ1-2; 11 nucleotides match TRBD1. The germline CDR1 and CDR2 sequences are ENHRY and SYGVKD. J gave up 7 bases and V 6 bases, and 7 bases lay outside the gene matches. The CDR3 consists of 14 residues. The CDR3 spells CAISGTGGSGGYTF. CDR3 nucleotide sequence: TGTGCCATCAGCGGGACAGGGGGTTCTGGTGGCTACACCTTC.

The chain has TRBV6-2 or TRBV6-3 and TRBJ1-1; D not certain. Looked up from germline, CDR1 is MNHEY and CDR2 is SVGEGT. The CDR3 totals 14 residues. Trimming removed 5 bases from V and 8 bases from J, with 18 bases in between. CDR3 residues: CASSPRGYHIEAFF. The CDR3 nucleotides read TGTGCCAGCAGTCCCCGGGGATATCACATCGAAGCTTTCTTT.

The chain couples TRBV18 to TRBJ1-2, with 10 bases identical to TRBD1. Germline V gene lookup returns CDR1 KGHSH and CDR2 LQKENI. The CDR3 has 14 residues. Trimming took 7 bases from V and 8 from J; bases not matched to a gene: 10. The CDR3 DNA follows: TGTGCCAGCTGTACGGGACAGGGGACGGGAGGCTACACCTTC. Translating it yields CASCTGQGTGGYTF. The whole variable domain, remainder taken from reference TRBV18 and TRBJ1-2, is NAGVMQNPRHLVRRRGQEARLRCSPMKGHSHVYWYRQLPEEGLKFMVYLQKENIIDESGMPKERFSAEFPKEGPSILRIQQVVRGDSAAYFCASCTGQGTGGYTFGSGTRLTVV.

DNA of the CDR3: TGTGCCAGCAGCGTAGGTGGGGGGGAGTTCTTC. As protein: CASSVGGGEFF. The chain uses TRBV9 and TRBJ2-1; the match to TRBD2 covers 7 bases. Germline CDR1 reads SGDLS; CDR2 reads YYNGEE. V dropped 0 bases and J dropped 14; count of bases not matched to a gene: 2. This CDR3 region has 11 residues. The complete variable domain, with remaining parts taken from reference TRBV9 and TRBJ2-1, reads DSGVTQTPKHLITATGQRVTLRCSPRSGDLSVYWYQQSLDQGLQFLIQYYNGEERAKGNILERFSAQQFPDLHSELNLSSLELGDSALYFCASSVGGGEFFGPGTRLTVL.

The chain uses TRBV19 and TRBJ2-3; TRBD2 matches 9 bases. The V gene's germline CDR1 is LNHDA and CDR2 SQIVND (reference sequence). V lost 3 bases and J lost 6; bases outside the gene matches: 4. CDR3 length equals 14 residues. Here the CDR3 DNA reads TGTGCCAGTAGTATCGCGGCGGGGGGGGATACGCAGTATTTT. Its protein product is CASSIAAGGDTQYF. The full variable domain, with the rest looked up from reference TRBV19 and TRBJ2-3, is DGGITQSPKYLFRKEGQNVTLSCEQNLNHDAMYWYRQDPGQGLRLIYYSQIVNDFQKGDIAEGYSVSREKKESFPLTVTSAQKNPTAFYLCASSIAAGGDTQYFGPGTRLTVL.

This clone has a single count. The gene calls are TRBV9 and TRBJ2-1, with TRBD2 matching over 10 bases. The germline CDR1 and CDR2 sequences are SGDLS and YYNGEE. V shed 2 bases and J 7 bases; nucleotides not matched to a gene: 6. The CDR3 runs to 15 residues. The CDR3: CASSVSGGISNEQFF. CDR3 in DNA: TGTGCCAGCAGCGTTAGCGGGGGGATCTCAAATGAGCAGTTCTTC.

The chain combines TRBV6-5 with TRBJ1-1; 7 bases map to TRBD1. V shed 8 bases and J 8 bases; nucleotides not matched to a gene: 5. The CDR3 runs to 11 residues. The germline V gene encodes CDR1 MNHEY and CDR2 SVGAGI. This CDR3 reads CASRQGSEAFF. The CDR3 region has the DNA TGTGCCAGCCGACAGGGCTCCGAAGCTTTCTTT.

In its sample, this clone was seen once. The genes are TRBV7-9 and TRBJ1-3; D possibly corresponds to TRBD1 (6 bases). Looked up from germline, CDR1 is SEHNR and CDR2 is FQNEAQ (reference sequence). V lost 6 bases and J lost 2, with 20 bases in between. The CDR3 runs to 17 residues. CDR3 residues: CASSSPPTGTPGNTIYF. The CDR3, as DNA: TGTGCCAGCAGTTCACCTCCAACAGGGACACCTGGAAACACCATATATTTT.

The rearrangement links TRBV2 to TRBJ2-2, with TRBD2 matching 15 bases. With V trimmed by 5 bases and J by 7 bases, 8 bases remained unmatched. In germline, CDR1 is SNHLY, CDR2 FYNNEI. CDR3 length: 17 amino acids. CDR3 region: CASSPTGLAGGVGELFF. Written as DNA, the CDR3 is TGTGCCAGCAGTCCTACCGGACTAGCGGGAGGGGTCGGGGAGCTGTTTTTT. Looking up the rest from reference TRBV2 and TRBJ2-2 gives the full variable domain: EPEVTQTPSHQVTQMGQEVILRCVPISNHLYFYWYRQILGQKVEFLVSFYNNEISEKSEIFDDQFSVERPDGSNFTLKIRSTKLEDSAMYFCASSPTGLAGGVGELFFGEGSRLTVL.